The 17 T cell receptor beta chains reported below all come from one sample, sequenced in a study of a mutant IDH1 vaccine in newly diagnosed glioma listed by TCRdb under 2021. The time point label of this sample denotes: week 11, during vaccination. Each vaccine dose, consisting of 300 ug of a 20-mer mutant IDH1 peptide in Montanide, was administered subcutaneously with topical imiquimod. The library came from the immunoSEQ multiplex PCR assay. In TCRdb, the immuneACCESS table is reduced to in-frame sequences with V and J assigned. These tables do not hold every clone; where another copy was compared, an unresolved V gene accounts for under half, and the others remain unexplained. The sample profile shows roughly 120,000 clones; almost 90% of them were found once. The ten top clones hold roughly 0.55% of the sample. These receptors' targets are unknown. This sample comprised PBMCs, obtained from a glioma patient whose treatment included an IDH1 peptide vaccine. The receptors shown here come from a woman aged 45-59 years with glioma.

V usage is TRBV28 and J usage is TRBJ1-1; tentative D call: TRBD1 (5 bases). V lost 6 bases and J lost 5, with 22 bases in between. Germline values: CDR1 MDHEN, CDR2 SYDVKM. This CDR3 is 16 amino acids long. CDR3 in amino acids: CASRTLLRDEGTEAFF. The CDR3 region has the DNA TGTGCCAGCAGAACTCTCCTCAGGGATGAGGGGACTGAAGCTTTCTTT.

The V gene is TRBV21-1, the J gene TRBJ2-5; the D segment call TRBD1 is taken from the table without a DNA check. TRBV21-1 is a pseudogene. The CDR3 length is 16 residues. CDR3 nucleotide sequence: TGTGCCAGCAGCACCGAAGTAAAGGGGCTGGGGGAGACCCAGTACTTC. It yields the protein CASSTEVKGLGETQYF.

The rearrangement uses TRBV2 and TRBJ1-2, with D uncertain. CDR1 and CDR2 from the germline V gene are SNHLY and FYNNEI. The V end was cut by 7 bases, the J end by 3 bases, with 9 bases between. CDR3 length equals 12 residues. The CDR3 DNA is TGTGCCAGCAATGGGCCAGACTATGGCTACACCTTC. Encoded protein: CASNGPDYGYTF.

The CDR3 spells CASSLAGTSGRTDTQYF. CDR3 bases: TGTGCCAGCAGCTTAGCCGGGACTAGCGGGAGGACAGATACGCAGTATTTT. The chain employs TRBV7-9 and TRBJ2-3; 15 bases agree with TRBD2. The germline gives CDR1 SEHNR, CDR2 FQNEAQ (reference sequence). V dropped 0 bases and J dropped 3; count of bases not matched to a gene: 1. This CDR3 is 17 amino acids long.

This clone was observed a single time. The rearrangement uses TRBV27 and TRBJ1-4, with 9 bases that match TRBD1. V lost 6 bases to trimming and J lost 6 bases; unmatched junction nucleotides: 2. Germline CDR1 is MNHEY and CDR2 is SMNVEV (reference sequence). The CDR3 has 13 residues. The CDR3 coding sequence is TGTGCCAGCAGGACAGGGGGATATGAAAAACTGTTTTTT. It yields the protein CASRTGGYEKLFF.

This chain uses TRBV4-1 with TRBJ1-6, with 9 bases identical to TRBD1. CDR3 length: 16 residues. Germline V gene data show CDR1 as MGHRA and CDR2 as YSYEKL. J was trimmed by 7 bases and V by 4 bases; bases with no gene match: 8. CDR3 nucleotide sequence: TGCGCCAGCAGCCCACAACAGGGGGCTAGAAATTCACCCCTCCACTTT. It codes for CASSPQQGARNSPLHF.

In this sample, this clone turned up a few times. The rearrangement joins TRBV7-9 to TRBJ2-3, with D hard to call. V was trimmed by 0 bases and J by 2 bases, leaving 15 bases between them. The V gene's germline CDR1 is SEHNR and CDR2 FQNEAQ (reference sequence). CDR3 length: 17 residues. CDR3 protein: CASSLALPAAPTDTQYF. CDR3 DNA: TGTGCCAGCAGCTTAGCGCTACCGGCGGCCCCCACAGATACGCAGTATTTT.

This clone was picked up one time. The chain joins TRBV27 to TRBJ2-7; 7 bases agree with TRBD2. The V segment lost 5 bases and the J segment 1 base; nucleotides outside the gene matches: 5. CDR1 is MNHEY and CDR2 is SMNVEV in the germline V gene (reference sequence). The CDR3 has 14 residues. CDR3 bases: TGTGCCAGCAGTCCCCAGCGGGATTCCTACGAGCAGTACTTC. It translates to CASSPQRDSYEQYF.

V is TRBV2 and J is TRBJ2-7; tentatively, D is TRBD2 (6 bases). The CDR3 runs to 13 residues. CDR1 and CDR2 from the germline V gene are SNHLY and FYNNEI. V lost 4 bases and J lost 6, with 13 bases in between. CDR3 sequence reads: CASSGEAWGEQYF. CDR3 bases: TGTGCCAGCAGTGGGGAGGCCTGGGGCGAGCAGTACTTC.

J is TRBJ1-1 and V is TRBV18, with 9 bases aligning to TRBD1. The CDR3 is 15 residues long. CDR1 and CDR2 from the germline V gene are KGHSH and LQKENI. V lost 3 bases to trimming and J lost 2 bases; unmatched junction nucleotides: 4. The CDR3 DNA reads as TGTGCCAGCTCACCGGGACAGGGACTCAACACTGAAGCTTTCTTT. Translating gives CASSPGQGLNTEAFF.

The CDR3 loop is CASSVDRQETQYF. The DNA of the CDR3 is TGTGCCAGCAGTGTGGACAGACAAGAGACCCAGTACTTC. The chain uses TRBV2 and TRBJ2-5, with D possibly matching TRBD1 (6 bases). V lost 4 bases and J 2 bases, leaving 8 bases between the germline ends. The germline CDR1 and CDR2 sequences are SNHLY and FYNNEI. The CDR3 sequence is 13 residues long.

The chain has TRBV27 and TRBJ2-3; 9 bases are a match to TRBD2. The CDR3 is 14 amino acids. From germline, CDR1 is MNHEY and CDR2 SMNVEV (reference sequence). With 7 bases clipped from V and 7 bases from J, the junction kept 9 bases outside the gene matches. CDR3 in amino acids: CASTLSGRGNTQYF. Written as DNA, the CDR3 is TGTGCCAGCACCCTTAGCGGGAGAGGAAATACGCAGTATTTT.

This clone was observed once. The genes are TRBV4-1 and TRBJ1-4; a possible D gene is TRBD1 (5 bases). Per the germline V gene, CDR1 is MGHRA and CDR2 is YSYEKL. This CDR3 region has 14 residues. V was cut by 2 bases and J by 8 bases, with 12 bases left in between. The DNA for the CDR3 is TGCGCCAGCAGCCAACGGGAAGACAGAGAAAAACTGTTTTTT. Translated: CASSQREDREKLFF.

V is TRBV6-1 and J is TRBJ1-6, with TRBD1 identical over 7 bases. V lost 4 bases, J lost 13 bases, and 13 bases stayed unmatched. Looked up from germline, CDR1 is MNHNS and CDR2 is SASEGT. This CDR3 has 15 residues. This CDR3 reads CASSARDSLKGPLHF. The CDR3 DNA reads TGTGCCAGCAGTGCAAGGGACAGTCTTAAGGGTCCCCTCCACTTT.

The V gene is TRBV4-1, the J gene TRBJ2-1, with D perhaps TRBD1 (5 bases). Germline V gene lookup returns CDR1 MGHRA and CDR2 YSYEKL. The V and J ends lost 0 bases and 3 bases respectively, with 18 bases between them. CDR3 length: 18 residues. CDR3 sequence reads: CASSQEGVRKTLYNEQFF. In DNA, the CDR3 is TGCGCCAGCAGCCAAGAAGGGGTACGGAAGACCCTCTACAATGAGCAGTTCTTC.

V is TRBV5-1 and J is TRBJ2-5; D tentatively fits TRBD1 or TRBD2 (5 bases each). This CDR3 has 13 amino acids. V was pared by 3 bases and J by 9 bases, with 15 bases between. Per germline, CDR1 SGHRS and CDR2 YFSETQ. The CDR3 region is CASSWGSEKAQYF. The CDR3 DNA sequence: TGCGCCAGCAGCTGGGGGTCGGAGAAGGCCCAGTACTTC.

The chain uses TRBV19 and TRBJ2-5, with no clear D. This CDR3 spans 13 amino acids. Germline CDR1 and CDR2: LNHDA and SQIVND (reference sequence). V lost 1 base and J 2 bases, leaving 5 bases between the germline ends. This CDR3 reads CASSIGRQETQYF. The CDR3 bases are TGTGCCAGTAGTATAGGCAGGCAAGAGACCCAGTACTTC.